This TCR beta chain was recovered during a study of identical twins. General study points: Models underestimated TCR alpha sharing (out-of-frame) in monozygotic twins.

The CDR3 is made up of 13 amino acids. Trimming removed 5 bases from V and 4 bases from J, with 14 bases in between. The germline V gene encodes CDR1 SQVTM and CDR2 ANQGSEA. On this clonotype itself: Its antigen is not identified.

TCRdb re-derived calls from the 5' RACE reads in MiXCR, one entry per CDR3 protein. This sample yields fewer than 550,000 distinct CDR3 sequences, of which approximately 14% are seen a single time; less than 0.5% belongs to the top ten. This sample was also put to use in a study of yellow fever vaccine responses in identical twins.

The material sequenced was CD4+ T cells sorted from blood. The TCR comes from a woman between 18 and 29 years old in good health. The chain recombines TRBV29-1 with TRBJ1-2; D is perhaps TRBD1 (5 bases). CDR3 in DNA: TGCAGCGTTAGAGGACAAACTTCCTATGGCTACACCTTC. Protein product: CSVRGQTSYGYTF.